The 20 T cell receptor beta chains below come from one sample, sequenced in a study of cytomegalovirus exposure and HLA in healthy donors. Amplification used 60 Vbeta primers and 13 Jbeta primers. Sequencing used immunoSEQ multiplex PCR; TCRdb keeps in-frame clones, though not all of them. The table has roughly 110,000 clones, around three quarters seen once. The sample consisted of PBMCs. Every receptor here comes from a man between 25 and 39 years old in good health and CMV-seropositive.

This chain links TRBV10-3 with TRBJ1-2; TRBD1 agrees at 10 bases. Germline V gene sequence: CDR1 ENHRY, CDR2 SYGVKD. The CDR3 is 15 residues long. The trim removed 2 bases at V and 6 bases at J, leaving 6 bases unmatched. CDR3 coding DNA: TGTGCCATCAGTGAGAGGGGACAGGGGCCTCATGGCTACACCTTC. Encoded protein: CAISERGQGPHGYTF.

CDR3 sequence (DNA): TGTGCCAGCAGTTACTCGAGCGGGTCCGGGGTACAGCCCCAGCATTTT. It codes for CASSYSSGSGVQPQHF. V and J are TRBV6-6 and TRBJ1-5, with unresolved D. The length of the CDR3 is 16 residues. Per the germline V gene, CDR1 is MNHNY and CDR2 is SVGAGI (reference sequence). V gave up 0 bases and J gave up 7 bases, with 16 bases separating them.

V and J are TRBV25-1 and TRBJ1-5; D is ambiguous. The V end was cut by 1 base, the J end by 7 bases, with 17 bases between. This CDR3 spans 16 amino acids. Germline CDR1 and CDR2: MGHDK and SYGVNS. CDR3 bases: TGTGCCAGCAGTGAATTCTTACCGAGTGCGTCCCAGCCCCAGCATTTT. This gives the protein CASSEFLPSASQPQHF.

This clone was counted once. The rearrangement joins TRBV19 to TRBJ2-1; TRBD1 agrees at 7 bases. The CDR3 runs 17 residues. Germline assignment: CDR1 LNHDA and CDR2 SQIVND (reference sequence). Trimming removed 5 bases from V and 5 bases from J; junction bases left unmatched: 15. CDR3 nucleotide sequence: TGTGCCAGTAGTGACGTCCTGAGTCAGGGGGTCGACAATGAGCAGTTCTTC. Translating gives CASSDVLSQGVDNEQFF.

This chain uses TRBV29-1 with TRBJ1-4; 7 bases match TRBD1. This CDR3 region has 15 residues. Germline V lookup: CDR1 SQVTM, CDR2 ANQGSEA. J was trimmed by 0 bases and V by 6 bases; bases with no gene match: 7. The CDR3 bases are TGCAGCGTCACCGGACAGGTGGCAACTAATGAAAAACTGTTTTTT. Translated: CSVTGQVATNEKLFF. Full variable domain (rest looked up from reference TRBV29-1 and TRBJ1-4): SAVISQKPSRDICQRGTSLTIQCQVDSQVTMMFWYRQQPGQSLTLIATANQGSEATYESGFVIDKFPISRPNLTFSTLTVSNMSPEDSSIYLCSVTGQVATNEKLFFGSGTQLSVL.

The V gene is TRBV18, the J gene TRBJ2-7, with D unclear. Germline CDR1 and CDR2: KGHSH and LQKENI. The CDR3 length is 12 residues. Trimming took off 4 bases at V and 2 bases at J, with 6 bases between the two ends. The CDR3 DNA follows: TGTGCCAGCTCACGGGCAGCCTACGAGCAGTACTTC. This gives the protein CASSRAAYEQYF.

This clone was counted a single time. The V gene is TRBV13, the J gene TRBJ1-1; perhaps TRBD1 as D (5 bases). This CDR3 has 14 residues. Germline V gives CDR1 PRHDT, CDR2 FYEKMQ (reference sequence). V shed 1 base and J shed 5 bases, with 11 bases lying between them. The CDR3 DNA follows: TGTGCCAGCAGCTTAGAGACGGGGGGAACTGAAGCTTTCTTT. Its translation is CASSLETGGTEAFF.

The gene calls are TRBV11-3 and TRBJ2-3; 12 bases match TRBD2. Losses at the gene ends were 8 bases for V and 2 bases for J; bases not matched to a gene: 2. Germline V gene sequence: CDR1 SGHNT, CDR2 YENEEA. The CDR3 length is 14 residues. The DNA for the CDR3 is TGTGCCAGCGCTAGCGGGGGGGACACAGATACGCAGTATTTT. Amino acids: CASASGGDTDTQYF. Filled out from reference TRBV11-3 and TRBJ2-3, the complete variable domain reads EAGVVQSPRYKIIEKKQPVAFWCNPISGHNTLYWYLQNLGQGPELLIRYENEEAVDDSQLPKDRFSAERLKGVDSTLKIQPAELGDSAVYLCASASGGDTDTQYFGPGTRLTVL.

V and J are TRBV28 and TRBJ2-7; 11 bases are shared with TRBD2. There are 15 residues in the CDR3. Losses at the gene ends were 3 bases for V and 2 bases for J; bases not matched to a gene: 3. Germline CDR1 MDHEN, CDR2 SYDVKM. CDR3 amino acids: CASSLGLAATYEQYF. CDR3 nucleotides: TGTGCCAGCAGTTTGGGACTAGCGGCTACCTACGAGCAGTACTTC.

The rearrangement joins TRBV7-2 to TRBJ2-7, with D unresolved. Trimming left V 2 bases short and J 2 bases short, with 10 bases between. CDR1 and CDR2 from the germline V gene are SGHTA and FQGNSA. The CDR3 runs 14 residues. The CDR3, as DNA: TGTGCCAGCAGCTTATATCTGCGAACCTACGAGCAGTACTTC. This codes for CASSLYLRTYEQYF.

The sample holds one count of this clone. V gene TRBV29-1 combines with J gene TRBJ2-1; 9 bases align to TRBD1. CDR1 and CDR2 (germline): SQVTM, ANQGSEA. There are 17 residues in the CDR3. The V gene end was trimmed by 7 bases and the J gene end by 6 bases; junction bases not matched to a gene: 19. CDR3 amino acids: CSGAGTGNSLVGNEQFF. The CDR3 coding sequence is TGCAGCGGAGCCGGGACAGGGAATTCTCTTGTGGGCAATGAGCAGTTCTTC.

The rearrangement uses TRBV5-4 and TRBJ2-7, with D possibly matching TRBD1 (6 bases). Trimming removed 2 bases at V and 4 bases at J, with 13 bases between. The CDR3 is 14 amino acids. CDR1 and CDR2 (germline): SGHNT, YYREEE (reference sequence). This CDR3 reads CASSLYSGVYEQYF. The CDR3 nucleotides read TGTGCCAGCAGCTTATATTCAGGGGTATACGAGCAGTACTTC.

The chain links TRBV6-5 to TRBJ1-4; 9 nucleotides align to TRBD1. The trim removed 6 bases at V and 6 bases at J, leaving 2 bases unmatched. Germline V gives CDR1 MNHEY, CDR2 SVGAGI. The CDR3 has 13 residues. The CDR3 DNA sequence: TGTGCCAGCAGACGGACAGGGGATGAAAAACTGTTTTTT. It encodes CASRRTGDEKLFF.

The chain carries TRBV19 and TRBJ2-7; possible D gene TRBD1, 5 bases. Trimming shortened V by 1 base and J by 2 bases, and 9 bases separated the two germline ends. The CDR3 runs 14 residues. The germline CDR1 and CDR2 sequences are LNHDA and SQIVND (reference sequence). CDR3 DNA: TGTGCCAGTAGTATAGTCGGCAGGGCCTACGAGCAGTACTTC. Translating it yields CASSIVGRAYEQYF.

The rearrangement uses TRBV19 and TRBJ1-1; TRBD1 might be the D (6 bases). This CDR3 has 13 residues. Germline-derived CDR1 and CDR2 are LNHDA and SQIVND (reference sequence). V gave up 6 bases and J gave up 1 base, with 9 bases separating them. CDR3 sequence: CASRRTANTEAFF. CDR3 DNA: TGTGCCAGTAGGCGGACAGCGAACACTGAAGCTTTCTTT.

The chain has TRBV19 and TRBJ2-7, with D possibly TRBD2 on 5 matching bases. Germline V CDR1 and CDR2: LNHDA, SQIVND (reference sequence). Trimming removed 5 bases from V and 5 bases from J, with 10 bases in between. The CDR3 runs to 12 residues. CDR3 region: CASSRGSHEQYF. CDR3 DNA: TGTGCCAGTAGTCGGGGTTCCCACGAGCAGTACTTC.

The chain couples TRBV12-5 to TRBJ2-1, with a weak D call TRBD2 (5 bases). Germline V gene sequence: CDR1 LGHNT, CDR2 FRNRAP. V was trimmed by 3 bases and J by 9 bases, leaving 12 bases between them. The CDR3 consists of 13 residues. CDR3 in DNA: TGTGCTAGTGGTTTTCACGGGGATTGTGAGCAGTTCTTC. It specifies CASGFHGDCEQFF.

The V and J genes are TRBV2 and TRBJ2-3; the match to TRBD2 covers 11 bases. CDR3 length equals 22 residues. The V and J ends lost 0 bases and 4 bases, in that order; junction bases with no gene match: 21. In germline, CDR1 is SNHLY, CDR2 FYNNEI. The CDR3 DNA follows: TGTGCCAGCAGTGAAGCGCTTCTAGGGATCCCTAGCGGGGGGTCCAGGGCAGATACGCAGTATTTT. This sequence encodes CASSEALLGIPSGGSRADTQYF.

The sample holds one count of this clone. This chain links TRBV9 with TRBJ1-3, with D uncertain. Germline V gene sequence: CDR1 SGDLS, CDR2 YYNGEE. CDR3 length: 14 amino acids. The V end was cut by 2 bases, the J end by 4 bases, with 10 bases between. Here the CDR3 reads CASSVGDRGNTIYF. DNA of the CDR3: TGTGCCAGCAGCGTGGGAGATCGAGGAAACACCATATATTTT.

The rearrangement uses TRBV7-9 and TRBJ1-5, with no clear D. V was shortened by 5 bases and J by 7 bases, with 9 bases between the two germline ends. The CDR3 spans 12 residues. Looked up from germline, CDR1 is SEHNR and CDR2 is FQNEAQ (reference sequence). Here the CDR3 DNA reads TGTGCCAGCAGCGCCGCACAGCAGCCCCAGCATTTT. Translating gives CASSAAQQPQHF.